The 6 T cell receptor beta chains below all came from one sample that was sequenced in a study of T cells in tuberculosis. Assay: immunoSEQ multiplex PCR; the TCRdb copy retains only in-frame clones and omits some. The sample includes over 25,000 clones, about 90% of them seen just once. Time point denoted: new active TB diagnosis, blood taken before or within 7 days of starting treatment. The sequencing here drew on PBMCs, taken at tuberculosis diagnosis. The receptor source for this set is an adult with tuberculosis.

The chain is built from TRBV2 and TRBJ2-5; 7 bases are a match to TRBD2. The CDR3 has 16 amino acids. Germline V gives CDR1 SNHLY, CDR2 FYNNEI. V gave up 7 bases and J gave up 4 bases; unmatched junction bases: 15. DNA of the CDR3: TGTGCCAGCACCCGAAGGGCTAGCGGTTTACCAGAGACCCAGTACTTC. Its translation is CASTRRASGLPETQYF.

The V call is TRBV19, the J call TRBJ2-3, with 9 bases lining up with TRBD1. Germline CDR1 LNHDA, CDR2 SQIVND (reference sequence). The V gene end was trimmed by 7 bases and the J gene end by 9 bases; junction bases not matched to a gene: 17. There are 16 residues in the CDR3. In DNA, the CDR3 is TGTGCCAGTACCTCCTACTTGCCGGGACAGGGAGGGACGCAGTATTTT. Translated: CASTSYLPGQGGTQYF. Supplemented by reference TRBV19 and TRBJ2-3, the full variable domain reads DGGITQSPKYLFRKEGQNVTLSCEQNLNHDAMYWYRQDPGQGLRLIYYSQIVNDFQKGDIAEGYSVSREKKESFPLTVTSAQKNPTAFYLCASTSYLPGQGGTQYFGPGTRLTVL.

The CDR3 reads CASSLAGGTDTQYF. CDR3 nucleotides: TGTGCCAGCAGTTTAGCGGGGGGCACAGATACGCAGTATTTT. The rearrangement uses TRBV27 and TRBJ2-3, with TRBD2 matching over 7 bases. CDR3 size: 14 residues. Germline V gene lookup returns CDR1 MNHEY and CDR2 SMNVEV (reference sequence). The V gene end was trimmed by 2 bases and the J gene end by 1 base; junction bases not matched to a gene: 0.

The chain combines TRBV7-2 with TRBJ2-1, with D possibly being TRBD2 (5 bases). Trimming pared 5 bases from V and 8 bases from J, leaving 10 bases between. CDR1 and CDR2 from the germline V gene are SGHTA and FQGNSA. The CDR3 length is 12 residues. The chain's CDR3 is CASSLTRDEQFF. The CDR3 DNA reads TGTGCCAGCAGCCTTACTAGGGATGAGCAGTTCTTC.

This chain links TRBV7-9 with TRBJ1-5, with TRBD1 as a possible D gene (6 bases). Germline values: CDR1 SEHNR, CDR2 FQNEAQ (reference sequence). Deletions cut 5 bases from V and 1 base from J, with 21 bases between. CDR3 length equals 18 residues. Here the CDR3 DNA reads TGTGCCAGCAGCCCCTGCCCCCTACAGGGATGGAGCAATCAGCCCCAGCATTTT. The encoded protein is CASSPCPLQGWSNQPQHF.

This chain joins TRBV18 and TRBJ1-2; D is unclear. Germline CDR1 KGHSH, CDR2 LQKENI. CDR3 size: 14 residues. The V gene lost 0 bases and the J gene lost 8 bases, with 13 bases spanning the gap. This chain's CDR3 is CASSPPNPAGGYTF. DNA for the CDR3: TGTGCCAGCTCACCACCGAACCCCGCGGGGGGCTACACCTTC.